Each of the 8 T cell receptor beta chains below was sequenced from the same sample in a study of blood T cells in healthy people across ages. A second PCR of 7 to 11 cycles used a sample-barcoded 5' primer and a J-beta primer mix. TCRdb reprocessed the 5' RACE reads with MiXCR, giving one entry per CDR3 protein. The table lists over 1,500,000 distinct CDR3 sequences, about 49% of them singletons, with around 2.1% in the top ten. Material: blood. The receptors were sampled from a middle-aged woman in good health.

This clonotype was found a few times. The chain carries TRBV6-5 and TRBJ1-1; TRBD1 is a possible D gene (5 bases). Germline V gene lookup returns CDR1 MNHEY and CDR2 SVGAGI. The CDR3 runs 13 residues. V was pared by 7 bases and J by 8 bases, with 17 bases between. The CDR3 DNA reads as TGTGCCAGCATAAAAGGGGCGGGGAGGGAAGCTTTCTTT. The encoded protein is CASIKGAGREAFF.

The V gene is TRBV14, the J gene TRBJ2-3; D possibly corresponds to TRBD1 (5 bases). CDR1 SGHDN and CDR2 FVKESK come from the germline V gene. Trimming cost V 8 bases and J 0 bases, with 15 bases left between them. The CDR3 covers 15 residues. The CDR3 protein is CASGAIGKSTDTQYF. In DNA, the CDR3 is TGTGCCAGCGGGGCAATTGGGAAAAGCACAGATACGCAGTATTTT.

The chain is built from TRBV6-6 and TRBJ2-7; the match to TRBD1 covers 12 bases. CDR1 and CDR2 (germline): MNHNY, SVGAGI (reference sequence). The CDR3 runs to 17 residues. J gave up 5 bases and V 0 bases, and 8 bases lay outside the gene matches. The CDR3 region is CASSYSIPGQGADEQYF. Written as DNA, the CDR3 is TGTGCCAGCAGTTACTCAATACCGGGACAGGGGGCCGACGAGCAGTACTTC.

The chain recombines TRBV7-8 with TRBJ2-5, with 8 bases identical to TRBD1. The CDR3 length is 16 residues. The ends lost 5 bases at V and 3 bases at J; junction bases unmatched: 11. CDR1 is SGHVS and CDR2 is FQNEAQ in the germline V gene. The CDR3 sequence: CASSPNPGQGKETQYF. CDR3 sequence (DNA): TGTGCCAGCAGCCCAAACCCCGGACAGGGAAAAGAGACCCAGTACTTC.

This clonotype was observed a few times. This rearrangement joins TRBV7-2 to TRBJ2-5; D remains ambiguous. Trimming took off 4 bases at V and 11 bases at J, with 17 bases between the two ends. The CDR3 sequence is 13 residues long. Germline loops: CDR1 SGHTA, CDR2 FQGNSA. The CDR3 nucleotides are TGTGCCAGCAGCTCGAGGACGGTTACGGAGCAGTACTTC. Translated: CASSSRTVTEQYF.

The table lists this clonotype with a count of one. The chain is built from TRBV7-9 and TRBJ2-7; TRBD2 matches 12 bases. The J call may be faulty, since TRBJ2-5 better matches the DNA end. This CDR3 spans 15 amino acids. Germline V gene data show CDR1 as SEHNR and CDR2 as FQNEAQ (reference sequence). The CDR3 nucleotides read TGTGCCAGCAGCTTCCCTAGCGGGGGGGCAGAGACCCAGTACTTC. Amino acid sequence: CASSFPSGGAETQYF.

This rearrangement joins TRBV19 to TRBJ2-1; 9 positions match TRBD2. This CDR3 comprises 15 residues. Trimming at V came to 3 bases and at J to 5 bases, leaving 5 bases not matched to a gene. CDR1 is LNHDA, CDR2 SQIVND, per germline (reference sequence). The CDR3 spells CASSMASGVNNEQFF. The CDR3 nucleotides read TGTGCCAGTAGTATGGCTAGCGGGGTTAACAATGAGCAGTTCTTC.

The gene calls are TRBV20-1 and TRBJ1-4; D not resolved. CDR1 and CDR2 (germline): DFQATT, SNEGSKA (reference sequence). CDR3 length equals 15 residues. V dropped 0 bases and J dropped 3 bases, with 11 bases sitting between them. The CDR3 DNA is TGCAGTGCTAGAGATGGAGGGTCGCCTAATGAAAAACTGTTTTTT. Translated, it gives CSARDGGSPNEKLFF.